Following are 30 T cell receptor beta chains from one sample sequenced in a study of T-cell reconstitution after alpha-beta-depleted transplantation in children. Unique molecular identifiers were built into the TCRbeta library. TCRdb independently ran MiXCR on the PCR reads; one entry per CDR3 protein. The repertoire holds 490,000 or so distinct CDR3 sequences, with 9.5% to 15% as singletons. Sequencing used PBMCs from the stem cell graft donor, obtained from the stem cell graft. Receptor source: a human donor who donated a stem cell graft to a child with combined immunodeficiency.

This clonotype was seen more than once but under ten times. The V and J genes are TRBV15 and TRBJ2-1, with 10 bases aligning to TRBD1. The CDR3 is 18 amino acids. Germline V gene lookup returns CDR1 LNHNV and CDR2 YYDKDF (reference sequence). The V gene end was trimmed by 0 bases and the J gene end by 7 bases; junction bases not matched to a gene: 12. The chain's CDR3 is CATSRDHLGQGFWNEQFF. CDR3 nucleotides: TGTGCCACCAGCAGAGATCATCTGGGACAGGGGTTTTGGAATGAGCAGTTCTTC.

The J gene is TRBJ2-4, the V gene TRBV4-3; D perhaps matches TRBD2 (6 bases). Deletions cut 0 bases from V and 8 bases from J, with 14 bases between. The CDR3 spans 15 residues. Germline values: CDR1 LGHNA, CDR2 YSLEER. The CDR3 loop reads CASSQEYATGDIQYF. In DNA form, the CDR3 reads TGCGCCAGCAGCCAAGAGTACGCCACGGGGGACATTCAGTACTTC.

Written as DNA, the CDR3 is TGTGCCAGCAGTTTTCGAACTAGCGGTTCGGAGACCCAGTACTTC. Residues: CASSFRTSGSETQYF. The chain carries TRBV28 and TRBJ2-5; TRBD2 aligns across 8 bases. The CDR3 runs 15 residues. V lost 3 bases and J lost 5; bases outside the gene matches: 8. Germline CDR1 MDHEN, CDR2 SYDVKM.

With respect to this clonotype: A much larger clone differs by one base, so this may be a read error. The chain carries TRBV4-3 and TRBJ2-5; TRBD2 matches 7 bases. CDR1 LGHNA and CDR2 YSLEER come from the germline V gene. CDR3 size: 17 residues. The CDR3 nucleotides are TGCGCCAGCAGCCAAGATCGGGGGGAGGGACGGCGGAAGACCGAGTACTTC. This encodes CASSQDRGEGRRKTEYF.

About this clonotype itself: A junction boundary mismatches the germline segment, possibly from a read error. The chain joins TRBV12-3 or TRBV12-4 to TRBJ2-2; 9 bases fit TRBD2. The CDR3 loop spans 19 amino acids. The CDR3 coding sequence is TGTGCCTGCAGACCATACGCGGGGGTAGCGGGAGCTAACACCGGGGAGCTGTTTTTT. Translated: CACRPYAGVAGANTGELFF.

This clonotype was found a few times. The chain employs TRBV5-1 and TRBJ1-2, with D unclear. The germline V gene has CDR1 SGHRS and CDR2 YFSETQ. Trimming stripped 0 bases from V and 3 bases from J, with 9 bases between. This CDR3 is built from 14 residues. In nucleotides, the CDR3 is TGCGCCAGCAGCTTGGCCATTGGGGACTATGGCTACACCTTC. This encodes CASSLAIGDYGYTF.

This clonotype came up many times. V usage is TRBV20-1 and J usage is TRBJ2-7; D perhaps matches TRBD1 (5 bases). The germline V gene has CDR1 DFQATT and CDR2 SNEGSKA (reference sequence). This CDR3 spans 15 amino acids. Deletions cut 3 bases from V and 0 bases from J, with 15 bases between. This chain's CDR3 is CSASRGPQSSYEQYF. In nucleotides, the CDR3 is TGCAGTGCTAGTAGGGGCCCACAGAGCTCCTACGAGCAGTACTTC.

This clonotype was counted between two and nine times. This sequence joins TRBV7-2 and TRBJ2-6; D is perhaps TRBD2 (6 bases). This CDR3 contains 16 residues. V lost 5 bases, J lost 2 bases, and 13 bases lay in between. Germline lookup yields CDR1 SGHTA and CDR2 FQGNSA. In nucleotides, the CDR3 is TGTGCCAGCAGCAAGAGACTAGTAGCTGGGGCCAACGTCCTGACTTTC. Protein product: CASSKRLVAGANVLTF.

This chain joins TRBV29-1 and TRBJ2-3; the match to TRBD2 covers 9 bases. Trimming cost V 1 base and J 5 bases; bases outside gene matches: 7. The CDR3 length is 15 residues. Germline V gene data show CDR1 as SQVTM and CDR2 as ANQGSEA. The CDR3 is CSVEGGAGGVDTQYF. DNA for the CDR3: TGCAGCGTTGAAGGGGGAGCGGGAGGAGTAGATACGCAGTATTTT.

In its sample, this clonotype was seen many times. The V call is TRBV6-5, the J call TRBJ2-2, with D unclear. Germline CDR1 MNHEY, CDR2 SVGAGI. The V end lost 2 bases, the J end lost 7 bases, and 14 bases lay between the germline ends. The CDR3 contains 15 residues. CDR3 nucleotide sequence: TGTGCCAGCAGTTACGAAAGTAGCTTATTCGGGGAGCTGTTTTTT. It codes for CASSYESSLFGELFF.

This clonotype has a count of ten or more. A read error may account for a junction end that differs from germline. The chain recombines TRBV7-7 with TRBJ2-3; the match to TRBD2 covers 10 bases. Germline-derived CDR1 and CDR2 are SSHAT and FNYEAQ (reference sequence). The CDR3 has 16 amino acids. In nucleotides, the CDR3 is TGTGCTAGCAGCCTCAATAGCGGGGGGAGCACAGATACGCAGTATTTT. Encoded protein: CASSLNSGGSTDTQYF.

The gene calls are TRBV20-1 and TRBJ1-1; D gene unclear. V was pared by 3 bases and J by 8 bases, with 10 bases between. The CDR3 extends over 11 amino acids. Germline values: CDR1 DFQATT, CDR2 SNEGSKA (reference sequence). The CDR3 region has the DNA TGCAGTGCTAGGAGGCAGACCGAAGCTTTCTTT. Amino acid sequence: CSARRQTEAFF.

The sample holds a few counts of this clonotype. The rearrangement uses TRBV29-1 and TRBJ2-7; D could derive from TRBD1 or TRBD2 (5 bases each). V lost 4 bases, J lost 1 base, and 14 bases lay in between. CDR3 length: 14 residues. CDR1 is SQVTM, CDR2 ANQGSEA, per germline. The CDR3 DNA is TGCAGCGTTGGGTCCGGGGCAAGTTCCTACGAGCAGTACTTC. It codes for CSVGSGASSYEQYF.

The chain recombines TRBV7-3 with TRBJ2-3; D is perhaps TRBD1 (6 bases). The CDR3 sequence is 15 residues long. Between the trimmed V and J ends, which lost 5 bases and 5 bases, there was a span of 17 bases. Germline-derived CDR1 and CDR2 are SGHTA and FQGTGA. CDR3 sequence: CASSLGGARGDTQYF. CDR3 DNA: TGTGCCAGCAGCCTAGGGGGAGCCCGCGGAGATACGCAGTATTTT.

This clonotype was picked up many times. This chain uses TRBV10-3 with TRBJ2-7, with D tentatively TRBD1 or TRBD2 (5 bases each). CDR1 and CDR2 from the germline V gene are ENHRY and SYGVKD. CDR3 length equals 15 residues. V shed 0 bases and J shed 3 bases, with 12 bases lying between them. The CDR3 region has the DNA TGTGCCATCAGTGAGTCAGGGACCCGGGGCTACGAGCAGTACTTC. Protein product: CAISESGTRGYEQYF.

The V gene is TRBV27, the J gene TRBJ2-2; D ambiguous. Germline CDR1 MNHEY, CDR2 SMNVEV (reference sequence). V lost 2 bases and J lost 7, with 5 bases in between. The CDR3 has 12 amino acids. CDR3 sequence reads: CASSLAVGELFF. The CDR3 nucleotides are TGTGCCAGCAGTTTAGCCGTCGGGGAGCTGTTTTTT.

This clonotype has just a few counts. The chain employs TRBV2 and TRBJ2-5; 7 nucleotides align to TRBD1. This CDR3 has 15 amino acids. The junction had 6 bases not matched to a gene; V was cut back by 4 bases and J by 1 base. CDR1 SNHLY and CDR2 FYNNEI come from the germline V gene. The CDR3 nucleotides read TGTGCCAGCAGTGTCGGGACAGCTATCCAAGAGACCCAGTACTTC. As protein: CASSVGTAIQETQYF.

At least ten counts were recorded for this clonotype. The V gene is TRBV12-3 or TRBV12-4, the J gene TRBJ2-3, with D perhaps given as TRBD1 or TRBD2 (6 bases each). This CDR3 comprises 12 residues. The V gene lost 9 bases and the J gene lost 6 bases, with 13 bases spanning the gap. CDR3 sequence (DNA): TGTGCCAGTCAGAGGGGGGCCGATACGCAGTATTTT. Translation: CASQRGADTQYF.

The chain employs TRBV5-1 and TRBJ1-5; D gene ambiguous. The CDR3 length is 19 residues. The ends were cut back, 4 bases at V and 1 base at J, with 24 bases in the middle. The germline V gene encodes CDR1 SGHRS and CDR2 YFSETQ. The CDR3 DNA is TGCGCCAGCAGCCCGTACCCCGTCATCCGGGGTAGAAGCAATCAGCCCCAGCATTTT. As protein: CASSPYPVIRGRSNQPQHF.

This clonotype has only a few counts. CDR3: CSARTSGSRIGADTQYF. CDR3 sequence (DNA): TGCAGTGCAAGGACTAGCGGGAGTAGGATCGGGGCAGATACGCAGTATTTT. The gene calls are TRBV20-1 and TRBJ2-3, with 13 nucleotides matching TRBD2. V lost 6 bases to trimming and J lost 4 bases; unmatched junction nucleotides: 13. The germline CDR1 and CDR2 sequences are DFQATT and SNEGSKA (reference sequence). The CDR3 consists of 17 residues.

The CDR3 protein is CSVVSQNDGYTF. CDR3 DNA sequence: TGCAGCGTTGTATCACAGAACGATGGCTACACCTTC. The chain employs TRBV29-1 and TRBJ1-2; the D is unclear. The CDR3 runs to 12 residues. The V end lost 4 bases, the J end lost 6 bases, and 12 bases lay between the germline ends. CDR1 and CDR2 (germline): SQVTM, ANQGSEA. Filled out from reference TRBV29-1 and TRBJ1-2, the complete variable domain reads SAVISQKPSRDICQRGTSLTIQCQVDSQVTMMFWYRQQPGQSLTLIATANQGSEATYESGFVIDKFPISRPNLTFSTLTVSNMSPEDSSIYLCSVVSQNDGYTFGSGTRLTVV.

This clonotype occurred a few times. The DNA for the CDR3 is TGTGCCAGCAGCGCCCTACGGGACAGTGGACTTAGCTCCTACAATGAGCAGTTCTTC. Protein sequence: CASSALRDSGLSSYNEQFF. The chain recombines TRBV2 with TRBJ2-1, with 7 bases that match TRBD1. Trimming took 6 bases from V and 0 from J; bases not matched to a gene: 17. CDR1 and CDR2 (germline): SNHLY, FYNNEI. This CDR3 comprises 19 residues.

This clonotype has a count of ten or more. This sequence joins TRBV29-1 and TRBJ2-5, with 14 bases aligning to TRBD2. The germline CDR1 and CDR2 sequences are SQVTM and ANQGSEA. V lost 7 bases to trimming and J lost 5 bases; unmatched junction nucleotides: 6. The CDR3 runs 14 residues. This CDR3 is CSAGTSGSRETQYF. CDR3 nucleotide sequence: TGCAGCGCTGGGACTAGCGGGAGTCGGGAGACCCAGTACTTC.

This clonotype has a count of ten or more. The rearrangement joins TRBV9 to TRBJ2-3; D may be TRBD2 (6 bases). This CDR3 is built from 16 residues. Trimming removed 0 bases at V and 1 base at J, with 12 bases between. Germline loops: CDR1 SGDLS, CDR2 YYNGEE. Here the CDR3 reads CASSVAGGWGTDTQYF. Here the CDR3 DNA reads TGTGCCAGCAGCGTAGCCGGAGGGTGGGGCACAGATACGCAGTATTTT.

The sample holds a few counts of this clonotype. The chain combines TRBV2 with TRBJ2-1; unclear D gene. In germline, CDR1 is SNHLY, CDR2 FYNNEI. CDR3 length: 11 residues. Trimming removed 4 bases from V and 10 bases from J, with 8 bases in between. In nucleotides, the CDR3 is TGTGCCAGCAGTGTGGCGCACGAGCAGTTCTTC. Translating gives CASSVAHEQFF.

Only a few counts were recorded for this clonotype. The chain has TRBV12-3 or TRBV12-4 and TRBJ2-7, with 8 bases that match TRBD1. Germline trimming cut 3 bases from V and 6 bases from J; bases unmatched to any gene: 7. This CDR3 region has 14 residues. The CDR3 is CASSFGTGKGEQYF. The CDR3 nucleotides are TGTGCCAGCAGTTTTGGGACAGGAAAGGGCGAGCAGTACTTC.

This clonotype was detected many times. The chain joins TRBV10-3 to TRBJ2-7; 10 bases match TRBD1. The CDR3 runs 18 residues. V was pared by 6 bases and J by 0 bases, with 14 bases of the junction left unmatched. The germline V gene encodes CDR1 ENHRY and CDR2 SYGVKD. The CDR3 protein is CAIRAPSGTGVPSYEQYF. The CDR3 coding sequence is TGTGCCATCAGGGCTCCGAGTGGGACAGGGGTCCCCTCCTACGAGCAGTACTTC.

This clonotype was found a few times. The genes are TRBV25-1 and TRBJ2-3; 9 bases map to TRBD2. Trimming took 1 base from V and 4 from J; bases not matched to a gene: 6. The CDR3 loop spans 16 amino acids. The germline V gene has CDR1 MGHDK and CDR2 SYGVNS. Here the CDR3 reads CASSESTSGLADTQYF. Written as DNA, the CDR3 is TGTGCCAGCAGTGAATCAACTAGCGGGTTGGCAGATACGCAGTATTTT.

This clonotype was seen a few times. This chain's CDR3 is CASSYSGASPGPTNSPLHF. As DNA, the CDR3 is TGTGCCAGCAGTTACTCGGGGGCTTCACCGGGTCCGACGAATTCACCCCTCCACTTT. The chain links TRBV6-5 to TRBJ1-6; tentatively, D is TRBD1 (6 bases). CDR1 MNHEY and CDR2 SVGAGI come from the germline V gene. With 0 bases removed from V and 7 bases from J, the gap between germline ends came to 22 bases. The CDR3 extends over 19 amino acids.

CDR3 in amino acids: CASSQESRGEDTIYF. The CDR3 region has the DNA TGTGCCAGCAGCCAAGAGTCAAGGGGAGAGGACACCATATATTTT. The chain is built from TRBV3-1 and TRBJ1-3; D is perhaps TRBD1 (5 bases). The CDR3 is made up of 15 amino acids. V gave up 0 bases and J gave up 8 bases, with 14 bases separating them. From germline, CDR1 is LGHDT and CDR2 YNNKEL (reference sequence).